This paragraph reports one T cell receptor (beta chain). No cognate antigen has been identified for it. No base quality values were provided; no much bigger clone lies one nucleotide off. The data are from a study of shared clonotypes between healthy human individuals (dated by TCRdb to about 2020). Regarding the study in general: A couple of women and three men aged 18 to 49 years were included in the cohort. Each donor's leukapheresis produced roughly between roughly 0.85 and 9.5 billion PBMCs. Per donor, three plates each were used for CD4 naive and CD4 memory, two for CD8 naive, and one for CD8 memory. To increase sequencing depth and limit assay-specific biases, different laboratories used diverse techniques to prepare libraries and sequence TCR repertoires. Blood TCR repertoires of 5 or 6 healthy adults were deeply sequenced to estimate repertoire size and the extent of clonotype sharing between individuals.

Using the deep immunoSEQ assay, TCR CDR3 regions were amplified from genomic DNA by multiplex PCR. Genomic DNA extracted from each cell subset was distributed evenly over all wells of several immunoSEQ 96-well plates, and each plate served as one replicate. Each replicate PCR for sorted subsets received roughly 200 ng genomic DNA, equal to roughly 33,000 T cell genomes. Purified libraries were quantified with a Qubit 3.0 fluorometer, sized on a Bioanalyzer 2100, and re-quantified with the KAPA Library Quantification kit. Every immunoSEQ 96-well plate was sequenced on a dedicated single-read 150-cycle Illumina NextSeq 550 flow cell. In the authors' own workflow: Because only junctional sequences without quality scores were contained in the immunoSEQ output, filtering matching that applied to full-length reads could not be performed. Sequences were annotated with PyIR, a Python wrapper for IgBLAST v1.9, and V/J genes and CDR3 were assigned using IMGT germline references. Reads were removed for weak V/J assignments (E-value above 1e-6), missing CDR3, stop codons, out-of-frame junctions, or ambiguous translated residues. V3J clonotypes were defined as sequences sharing an identical inferred V gene, J gene, and CDR3 amino acid sequence. To compute the percentage overlap between repertoires, the number of shared unique clonotypes was divided by the size of the smaller repertoire. Three approaches were used to assess repertoire richness: RTK rarefaction, the Chao1 estimator, and Recon v2.1 estimates of unobserved clonotypes. OLGA was used to compute generation probabilities for all TCRbeta clonotypes that the gDNA method yielded from a few donors. TCRdb carries this immuneACCESS record with in-frame sequences only. Its versions omit some clonotypes, under half of them owing to an unresolved V gene in the studies checked, with the rest unexplained. The DNA was the basis for D and trimming; V, J and clone size are from that table. In this sample the table shows about 110,000 clones, approximately 70% of which occur a single time. In total, the top ten clones hold more than 20% of the sample.

Broader findings and caveats from the paper: Pairwise subsampling led to the expectation that sequencing depth would affect the degree of clonotype sharing among donors. The genetic and exposure-history diversity represented was limited by the small number of donors. Compared with non-shared clonotypes, clonotypes shared by all four sorted-subset donors had higher generation probabilities. Only blood was sampled, and tissue TCR repertoires likely differ from those in blood. Even with the large sequencing depth, rarefaction of the sorted-subset datasets indicated that sequencing was incomplete. About 5% of naive CD4, 3.5% of naive CD8, approximately 2% of memory CD4, and around 0.4% of memory CD8 clonotypes were shared across a few donors. Estimated clonotype richness was generally larger for naive than for memory subsets.

The CDR3 holds 18 amino acids from the cysteine to the phenylalanine. The retained sequence is limited to the CDR3, 54 bases, with the frame set at the first base. CDR1 SGHTA and CDR2 FQGNSA were looked up in the germline V gene. At the junction V is shortened by 1 base and J by 6 bases; bases outside the gene matches: 16. The donors were healthy, HIV-negative adults who had no recently reported acute infections or vaccinations. Every donor was a Caucasian adult residing in Nashville, Tennessee, USA. CD8 memory samples consisted of magnetically selected CD45RO+ cells combined with CCR7-negative CD45RA+ effector memory (TemRA) cells. Blood was collected by leukapheresis, and PBMCs were isolated by Ficoll-Histopaque density gradient centrifugation and then cryopreserved in liquid nitrogen vapor phase. Analytical flow cytometry was used to check the purity and quantity of each magnetically sorted T cell population. Genomic DNA was isolated from each sorted fraction and quantified by UV absorbance on a Nanodrop 2000c.

The sequence links TRBV7-2 to TRBJ2-7; TRBD1 aligns with 9 central bases. Sequencing input: memory CD8+ T cells sorted from blood. This specimen's cell subset or site label, interpreted: CD45RO+ cells pooled with CCR7-negative TemRA cells. The receptor was isolated from a woman aged 25-40 years in good health. The DNA sequence is TGTGCCAGCAGCTTAGAGTTTATTACTGGGACAGGGTACCCCGAGCAGTACTTC. This translates into CASSLEFITGTGYPEQYF.